This TCR beta chain was recovered during a study of Ad26.COV2.S vaccination and SARS-CoV-2 variants. Turning to the study itself: Ad26.COV2.S arm of COV1001 included the donor. Doses of Ad26.COV2.S were injected into muscle once or twice, 56 days apart.

Sample treatment: roughly 20 received Ad26.COV2.S at low or high dose, single or two shots; about 5 received placebo; per-sample allocation not given. Repertoires come from day 63 after the first vaccine or placebo injection. Produced via immunoSEQ multiplex PCR; TCRdb's table is partial and in-frame only. Altogether 360,000 or so clones are present, about nine tenths being singletons, with the ten largest covering about 3.4%. The specimen comprised peripheral blood, sampled in a trial of Ad26.COV2.S vaccine versus placebo. The TCR sequence derives from a person aged 18-60 years who received the Ad26.COV2.S COVID-19 vaccine or a placebo.

This chain's CDR3 is CASSSWRGPLAKNIQYF. The DNA of the CDR3 is TGTGCCAGCAGTTCTTGGAGGGGGCCACTAGCCAAAAACATTCAGTACTTC. V is TRBV6-2 or TRBV6-3 and J is TRBJ2-4; D may be TRBD1 (7 bases). The CDR3 runs to 17 residues. The germline gives CDR1 MNHEY, CDR2 SVGEGT. V shed 4 bases and J shed 0 bases, with 16 bases lying between them.